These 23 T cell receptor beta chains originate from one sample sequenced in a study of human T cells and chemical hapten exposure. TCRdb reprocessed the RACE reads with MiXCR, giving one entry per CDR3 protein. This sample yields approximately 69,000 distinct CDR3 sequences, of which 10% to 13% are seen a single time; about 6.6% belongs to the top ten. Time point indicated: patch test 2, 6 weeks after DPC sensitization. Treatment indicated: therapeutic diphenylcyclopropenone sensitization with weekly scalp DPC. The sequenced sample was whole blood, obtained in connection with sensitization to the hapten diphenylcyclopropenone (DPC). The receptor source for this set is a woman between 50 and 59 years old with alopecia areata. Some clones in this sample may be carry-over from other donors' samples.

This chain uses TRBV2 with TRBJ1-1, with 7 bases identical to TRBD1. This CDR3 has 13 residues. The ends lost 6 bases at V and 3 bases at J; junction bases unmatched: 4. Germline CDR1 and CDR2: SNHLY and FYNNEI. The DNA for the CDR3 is TGTGCCAGCAGCCTAGACAGGGACACTGAAGCTTTCTTT. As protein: CASSLDRDTEAFF.

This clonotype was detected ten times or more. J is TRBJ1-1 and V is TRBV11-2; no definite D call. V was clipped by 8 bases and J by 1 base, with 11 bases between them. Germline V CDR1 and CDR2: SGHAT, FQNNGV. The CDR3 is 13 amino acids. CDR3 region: CASLRKQNTEAFF. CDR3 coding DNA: TGTGCCAGCCTAAGGAAGCAGAACACTGAAGCTTTCTTT. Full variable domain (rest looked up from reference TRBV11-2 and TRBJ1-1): EAGVAQSPRYKIIEKRQSVAFWCNPISGHATLYWYQQILGQGPKLLIQFQNNGVVDDSQLPKDRFSAERLKGVDSTLKIQPAKLEDSAVYLCASLRKQNTEAFFGQGTRLTVV.

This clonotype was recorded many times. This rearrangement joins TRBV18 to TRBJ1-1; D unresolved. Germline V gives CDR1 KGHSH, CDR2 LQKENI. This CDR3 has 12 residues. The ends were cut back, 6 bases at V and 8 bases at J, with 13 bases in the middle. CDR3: CASSESQVEAFF. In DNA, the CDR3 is TGTGCCAGCTCCGAGTCCCAGGTAGAAGCTTTCTTT.

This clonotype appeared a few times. CDR3 DNA sequence: TGTGCCAGCAGCCTCTGGGGGGCCAACGTCCTGACTTTC. Translating it yields CASSLWGANVLTF. The chain couples TRBV3-1 to TRBJ2-6; D uncertain. The CDR3 runs to 13 residues. With 4 bases removed from V and 4 bases from J, the gap between germline ends came to 5 bases. CDR1 and CDR2 from the germline V gene are LGHDT and YNNKEL (reference sequence).

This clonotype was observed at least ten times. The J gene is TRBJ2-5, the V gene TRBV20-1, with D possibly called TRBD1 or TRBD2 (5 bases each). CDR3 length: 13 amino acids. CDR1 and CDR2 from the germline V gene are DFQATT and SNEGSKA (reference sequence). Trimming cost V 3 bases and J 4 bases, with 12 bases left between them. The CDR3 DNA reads TGCAGTGCTAGTAGAGGGGCGGGAGAGACCCAGTACTTC. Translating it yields CSASRGAGETQYF.

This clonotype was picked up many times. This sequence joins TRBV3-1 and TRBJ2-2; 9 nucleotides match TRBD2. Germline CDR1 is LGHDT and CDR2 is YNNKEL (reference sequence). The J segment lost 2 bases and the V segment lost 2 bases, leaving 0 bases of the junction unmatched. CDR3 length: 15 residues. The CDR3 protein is CASSQLAGNTGELFF. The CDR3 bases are TGTGCCAGCAGCCAACTAGCGGGAAACACCGGGGAGCTGTTTTTT. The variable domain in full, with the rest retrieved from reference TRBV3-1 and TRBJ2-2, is DTAVSQTPKYLVTQMGNDKSIKCEQNLGHDTMYWYKQDSKKFLKIMFSYNNKELIINETVPNRFSPKSPDKAHLNLHINSLELGDSAVYFCASSQLAGNTGELFFGEGSRLTVL.

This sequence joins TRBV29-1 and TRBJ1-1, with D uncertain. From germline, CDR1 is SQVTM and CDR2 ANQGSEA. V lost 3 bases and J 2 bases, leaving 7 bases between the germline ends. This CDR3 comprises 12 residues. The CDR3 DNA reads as TGCAGCGTTGAGTTGACAAACACTGAAGCTTTCTTT. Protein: CSVELTNTEAFF.

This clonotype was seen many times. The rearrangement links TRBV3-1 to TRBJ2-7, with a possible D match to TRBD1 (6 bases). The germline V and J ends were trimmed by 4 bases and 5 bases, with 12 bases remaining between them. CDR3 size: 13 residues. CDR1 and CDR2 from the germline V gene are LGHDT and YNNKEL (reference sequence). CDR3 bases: TGTGCCAGCAGCCCGGTGGGGGCCCACGAGCAGTACTTC. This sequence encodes CASSPVGAHEQYF.

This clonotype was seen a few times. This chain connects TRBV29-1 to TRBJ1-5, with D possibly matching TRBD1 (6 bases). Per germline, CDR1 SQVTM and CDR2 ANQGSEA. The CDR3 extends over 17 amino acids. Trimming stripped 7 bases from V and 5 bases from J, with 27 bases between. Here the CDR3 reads CSDRGESPTGGDQPQHF. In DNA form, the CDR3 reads TGCAGCGACCGCGGTGAGTCCCCGACAGGCGGGGATCAGCCCCAGCATTTT. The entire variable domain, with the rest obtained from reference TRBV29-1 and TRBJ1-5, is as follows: SAVISQKPSRDICQRGTSLTIQCQVDSQVTMMFWYRQQPGQSLTLIATANQGSEATYESGFVIDKFPISRPNLTFSTLTVSNMSPEDSSIYLCSDRGESPTGGDQPQHFGDGTRLSIL.

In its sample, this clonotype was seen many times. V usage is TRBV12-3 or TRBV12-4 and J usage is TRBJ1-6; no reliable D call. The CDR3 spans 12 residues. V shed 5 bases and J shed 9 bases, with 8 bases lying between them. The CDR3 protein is CASSPLSSPLHF. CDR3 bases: TGTGCCAGCAGTCCCCTGAGTTCACCCCTCCACTTT.

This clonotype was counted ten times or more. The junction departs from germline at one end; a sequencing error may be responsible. CDR3 DNA: TGTGCCAGCAGCTTTCGAACCACTCCTAGCGGGAGTTTGCATTTT. Translated, it gives CASSFRTTPSGSLHF. The genes are TRBV11-2 and TRBJ2-3, with 10 bases fitting TRBD2. CDR1 is SGHAT and CDR2 is FQNNGV in the germline V gene. The CDR3 covers 15 residues. Drawing the rest from reference TRBV11-2 and TRBJ2-3, the complete variable domain is EAGVAQSPRYKIIEKRQSVAFWCNPISGHATLYWYQQILGQGPKLLIQFQNNGVVDDSQLPKDRFSAERLKGVDSTLKIQPAKLEDSAVYLCASSFRTTPSGSLHFGPGTRLTVL.

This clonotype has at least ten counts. The CDR3 DNA reads as TGTGCTAGTGGTTTGGGCACAGGGCCTGGCGACACTGAAGCTTTCTTT. Encoded protein: CASGLGTGPGDTEAFF. The chain employs TRBV12-5 and TRBJ1-1; weak D call: TRBD1 (6 bases). CDR1 LGHNT and CDR2 FRNRAP come from the germline V gene. Trimming shortened V by 1 base and J by 3 bases, and 15 bases separated the two germline ends. The CDR3 contains 16 residues. Full variable domain (missing parts from reference TRBV12-5 and TRBJ1-1): DARVTQTPRHKVTEMGQEVTMRCQPILGHNTVFWYRQTMMQGLELLAYFRNRAPLDDSGMPKDRFSAEMPDATLATLKIQPSEPRDSAVYFCASGLGTGPGDTEAFFGQGTRLTVV.

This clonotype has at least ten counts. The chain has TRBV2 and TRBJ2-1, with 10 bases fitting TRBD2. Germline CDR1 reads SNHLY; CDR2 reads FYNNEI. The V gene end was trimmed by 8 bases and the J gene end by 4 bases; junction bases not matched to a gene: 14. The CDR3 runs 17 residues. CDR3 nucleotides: TGTGCCAGCCGACCCGGGACTAGCGAAAGGACGTACAATGAGCAGTTCTTC. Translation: CASRPGTSERTYNEQFF.

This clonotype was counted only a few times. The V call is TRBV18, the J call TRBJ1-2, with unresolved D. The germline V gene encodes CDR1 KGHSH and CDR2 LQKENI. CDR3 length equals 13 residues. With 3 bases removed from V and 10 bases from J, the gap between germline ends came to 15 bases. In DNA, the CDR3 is TGTGCCAGCTCACCCCAAGAGTCTCTTGACTACACCTTC. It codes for CASSPQESLDYTF.

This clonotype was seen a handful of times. The CDR3 is CASSEQSSGVGYEQFF. The CDR3 region has the DNA TGTGCCAGCAGTGAGCAGTCTTCGGGGGTCGGCTATGAGCAGTTCTTC. The V call is TRBV6-1, the J call TRBJ2-1; D might be TRBD2 (6 bases). The CDR3 contains 16 residues. V lost 3 bases and J lost 8, with 20 bases in between. CDR1 and CDR2 (germline): MNHNS, SASEGT.

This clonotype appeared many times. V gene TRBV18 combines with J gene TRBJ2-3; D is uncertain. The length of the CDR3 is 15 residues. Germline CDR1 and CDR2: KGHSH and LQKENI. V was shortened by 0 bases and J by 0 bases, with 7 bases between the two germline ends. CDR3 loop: CASSPPVRSTDTQYF. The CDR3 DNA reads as TGTGCCAGCTCACCACCGGTCCGTAGCACAGATACGCAGTATTTT. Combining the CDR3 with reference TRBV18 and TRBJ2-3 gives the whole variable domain NAGVMQNPRHLVRRRGQEARLRCSPMKGHSHVYWYRQLPEEGLKFMVYLQKENIIDESGMPKERFSAEFPKEGPSILRIQQVVRGDSAAYFCASSPPVRSTDTQYFGPGTRLTVL.

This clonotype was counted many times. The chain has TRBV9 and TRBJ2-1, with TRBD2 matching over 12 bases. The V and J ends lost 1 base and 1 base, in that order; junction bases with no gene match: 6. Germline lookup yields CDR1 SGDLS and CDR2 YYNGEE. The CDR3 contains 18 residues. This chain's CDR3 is CASSVSPGLAGSYNEQFF. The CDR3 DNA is TGTGCCAGCAGCGTATCGCCCGGACTAGCGGGATCCTACAATGAGCAGTTCTTC.

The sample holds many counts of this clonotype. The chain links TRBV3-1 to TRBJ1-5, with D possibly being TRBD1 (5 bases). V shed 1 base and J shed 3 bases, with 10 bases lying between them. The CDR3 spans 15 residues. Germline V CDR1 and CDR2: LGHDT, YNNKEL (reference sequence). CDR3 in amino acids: CASSQGRADNQPQHF. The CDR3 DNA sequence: TGTGCCAGCAGCCAAGGCAGGGCGGACAATCAGCCCCAGCATTTT. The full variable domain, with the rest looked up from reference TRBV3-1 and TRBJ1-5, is DTAVSQTPKYLVTQMGNDKSIKCEQNLGHDTMYWYKQDSKKFLKIMFSYNNKELIINETVPNRFSPKSPDKAHLNLHINSLELGDSAVYFCASSQGRADNQPQHFGDGTRLSIL.

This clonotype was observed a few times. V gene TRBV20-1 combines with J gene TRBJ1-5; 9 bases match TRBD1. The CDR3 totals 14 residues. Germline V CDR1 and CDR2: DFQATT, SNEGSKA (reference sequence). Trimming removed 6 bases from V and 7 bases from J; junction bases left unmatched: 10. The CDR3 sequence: CSASAQGAWQPQHF. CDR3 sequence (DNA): TGCAGTGCAAGCGCACAGGGGGCTTGGCAGCCCCAGCATTTT.

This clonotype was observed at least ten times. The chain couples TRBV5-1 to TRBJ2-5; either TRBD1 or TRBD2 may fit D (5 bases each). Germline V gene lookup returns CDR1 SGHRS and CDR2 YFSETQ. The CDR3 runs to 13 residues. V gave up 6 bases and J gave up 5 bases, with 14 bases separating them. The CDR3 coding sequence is TGCGCCAGCAACCGGGACCTGGGGGAGACCCAGTACTTC. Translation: CASNRDLGETQYF. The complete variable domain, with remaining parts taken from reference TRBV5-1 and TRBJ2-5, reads KAGVTQTPRYLIKTRGQQVTLSCSPISGHRSVSWYQQTPGQGLQFLFEYFSETQRNKGNFPGRFSGRQFSNSRSEMNVSTLELGDSALYLCASNRDLGETQYFGPGTRLLVL.

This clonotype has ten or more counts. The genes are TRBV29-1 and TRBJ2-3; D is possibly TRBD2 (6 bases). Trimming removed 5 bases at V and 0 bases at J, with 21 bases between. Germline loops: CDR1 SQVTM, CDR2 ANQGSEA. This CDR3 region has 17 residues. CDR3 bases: TGCAGCGTTCTTCTTTGGAGCACCGGAGGGAGCACAGATACGCAGTATTTT. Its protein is CSVLLWSTGGSTDTQYF.

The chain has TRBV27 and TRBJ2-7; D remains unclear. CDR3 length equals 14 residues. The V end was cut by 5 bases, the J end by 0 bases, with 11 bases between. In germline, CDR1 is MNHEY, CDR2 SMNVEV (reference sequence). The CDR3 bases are TGTGCCAGCAGTCTAGAGGCCCGCTCCTACGAGCAGTACTTC. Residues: CASSLEARSYEQYF.

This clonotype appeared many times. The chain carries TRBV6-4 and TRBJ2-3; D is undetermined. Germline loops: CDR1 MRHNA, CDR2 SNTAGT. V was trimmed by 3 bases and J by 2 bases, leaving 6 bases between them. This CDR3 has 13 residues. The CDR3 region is CASSELPTDTQYF. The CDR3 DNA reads TGTGCCAGCAGTGAGCTACCCACAGATACGCAGTATTTT.